This TCR beta chain derives from a study of blood T cell repertoires in COVID-19. Overall study context: Acute and convalescent COVID-19 samples came from the United States, Italy and Spain.

Germline V lookup: CDR1 SGHDN, CDR2 FVKESK. V lost 4 bases and J lost 5; bases outside the gene matches: 9. This CDR3 contains 15 residues. Under the authors' procedure: How many nucleated cells were present was estimated from reference gene primer amplification. Produced via immunoSEQ multiplex PCR; TCRdb's table is partial and in-frame only. V and J calls and clone size are given by that table; D and trimming were obtained from the DNA. The sample consists of over 250,000 clones, 85% to 90% of them appearing once. This TCR came from a woman between 18 and 29 years old who had recovered from COVID-19. The chain has TRBV14 and TRBJ1-2; 8 bases agree with TRBD1. Sample: PBMCs or T cells enriched from blood (not recorded which). CDR3 in amino acids: CASSRSPGQGYGYTF. In DNA form, the CDR3 reads TGTGCCAGCAGCCGAAGCCCCGGACAGGGATATGGCTACACCTTC.